These 19 T cell receptor beta chains share one sample of origin, sequenced in a study of blood T cell repertoires in COVID-19. The data were produced by immunoSEQ multiplex PCR, yet TCRdb's version contains in-frame clones alone and is incomplete. The table lists about 380,000 clones, roughly 87% of them singletons. The source material was PBMCs or T cells enriched from blood (not recorded which). These receptors were taken from a woman aged 30 to 39 who had recovered from COVID-19.

The chain employs TRBV14 and TRBJ1-6; D gene uncertain. Germline CDR1 SGHDN, CDR2 FVKESK. The CDR3 sequence is 13 residues long. V was clipped by 4 bases and J by 10 bases, with 11 bases between them. This CDR3 reads CASSLSGGSPLHF. DNA for the CDR3: TGTGCCAGCAGCCTCTCAGGAGGATCACCCCTCCACTTT.

The chain couples TRBV6-4 to TRBJ1-4; 9 nucleotides match TRBD1. The CDR3 extends over 15 amino acids. Germline V gives CDR1 MRHNA, CDR2 SNTAGT. The V segment lost 2 bases and the J segment 10 bases; nucleotides outside the gene matches: 8. CDR3 sequence: CASSDRPGQGAKLFF. CDR3 nucleotide sequence: TGTGCCAGCAGTGACCGTCCGGGACAGGGTGCAAAACTGTTTTTT.

The table lists this clone with a count of one. The V and J genes are TRBV15 and TRBJ2-1; D is perhaps TRBD1 (7 bases). The germline V gene has CDR1 LNHNV and CDR2 YYDKDF (reference sequence). V was cut by 1 base and J by 4 bases, with 11 bases left in between. The CDR3 covers 15 residues. The CDR3 DNA reads TGTGCCACCAGCAGAGGGCAGGGGGGATACAATGAGCAGTTCTTC. As protein: CATSRGQGGYNEQFF.

The chain links TRBV28 to TRBJ2-1; a weak D match, TRBD2 (5 bases). Trimming cost V 6 bases and J 5 bases, with 8 bases left between them. Per the germline V gene, CDR1 is MDHEN and CDR2 is SYDVKM. The CDR3 contains 12 residues. For the CDR3, the DNA is TGTGCCAGCAGGGACTGGAACAATGAGCAGTTCTTC. Its translation is CASRDWNNEQFF.

The chain employs TRBV30 and TRBJ2-5; D unresolved. CDR1 is GTSNPN and CDR2 is SVGIG in the germline V gene (reference sequence). The V gene lost 2 bases and the J gene lost 3 bases, with 10 bases spanning the gap. This CDR3 contains 13 residues. CDR3 in amino acids: CAWSPISEETQYF. The CDR3 DNA sequence: TGTGCCTGGAGTCCAATAAGCGAAGAGACCCAGTACTTC.

V is TRBV6-4 and J is TRBJ1-1; 8 bases are shared with TRBD1. Trimming cost V 7 bases and J 2 bases; bases outside gene matches: 6. The length of the CDR3 is 14 residues. Germline CDR1 MRHNA, CDR2 SNTAGT. CDR3 protein: CASIRDRLNTEAFF. CDR3 DNA: TGTGCCAGCATCCGGGACAGGCTAAACACTGAAGCTTTCTTT.

This chain connects TRBV15 to TRBJ2-5; weak D call: TRBD1 (5 bases). The CDR3 runs 14 residues. From germline, CDR1 is LNHNV and CDR2 YYDKDF (reference sequence). Trimming shortened V by 0 bases and J by 2 bases, and 7 bases separated the two germline ends. CDR3 nucleotide sequence: TGTGCCACCAGCAGAGACAGGGTTCAAGAGACCCAGTACTTC. Protein: CATSRDRVQETQYF. Together with reference TRBV15 and TRBJ2-5, the CDR3 gives the full variable domain: DAMVIQNPRYQVTQFGKPVTLSCSQTLNHNVMYWYQQKSSQAPKLLFHYYDKDFNNEADTPDNFQSRRPNTSFCFLDIRSPGLGDTAMYLCATSRDRVQETQYFGPGTRLLVL.

This chain connects TRBV9 to TRBJ1-1; no definite D call. Trimming cost V 0 bases and J 1 base, with 10 bases left between them. Germline CDR1 reads SGDLS; CDR2 reads YYNGEE. This CDR3 is 15 amino acids long. The CDR3 is CASSVGAGQNTEAFF. In nucleotides, the CDR3 is TGTGCCAGCAGCGTAGGGGCAGGTCAGAACACTGAAGCTTTCTTT.

The rearrangement joins TRBV5-1 to TRBJ1-1, with 12 bases lining up with TRBD1. Germline trimming cut 3 bases from V and 5 bases from J; bases unmatched to any gene: 5. The CDR3 length is 15 residues. The germline V gene encodes CDR1 SGHRS and CDR2 YFSETQ. The CDR3: CASSSGQGAGTEAFF. As DNA, the CDR3 is TGCGCCAGCAGCTCGGGACAGGGGGCGGGAACTGAAGCTTTCTTT.

The rearrangement links TRBV30 to TRBJ1-1; no clear D. Trimming removed 3 bases from V and 1 base from J, with 6 bases in between. Germline CDR1 is GTSNPN and CDR2 is SVGIG (reference sequence). The CDR3 is 12 residues long. CDR3 in amino acids: CAWRQTNTEAFF. The CDR3 bases are TGTGCCTGGAGACAGACGAACACTGAAGCTTTCTTT.

The chain carries TRBV7-8 and TRBJ1-5, with TRBD1 as a possible D gene (5 bases). Trimming took 3 bases from V and 3 from J, leaving 12 bases between them. In germline, CDR1 is SGHVS, CDR2 FQNEAQ. The CDR3 spans 15 residues. The chain's CDR3 is CASSFLEGNNQPQHF. CDR3 DNA: TGTGCCAGCAGCTTCTTGGAGGGGAACAATCAGCCCCAGCATTTT.

The CDR3 nucleotides are TGTGCCAGCAGCTCGGGACTAGCGGGAGGGCCCGGGGAGCTGTTTTTT. This translates into CASSSGLAGGPGELFF. The chain employs TRBV13 and TRBJ2-2, with 16 bases lining up with TRBD2. Looked up from germline, CDR1 is PRHDT and CDR2 is FYEKMQ (reference sequence). V lost 4 bases and J lost 6; bases outside the gene matches: 2. The CDR3 extends over 16 amino acids.

As concerns this clone: An end of the junction does not agree with germline; a read error may underlie this. This chain joins TRBV2 and TRBJ2-7; 11 positions match TRBD1. The CDR3 is made up of 11 amino acids. The germline V gene has CDR1 SNHLY and CDR2 FYNNEI. CDR3 nucleotide sequence: TGTGCCAGCAGCCCGGGACAGGGGGAGATCTTC. This encodes CASSPGQGEIF.

The chain joins TRBV5-8 to TRBJ1-5, with 8 bases lining up with TRBD1. The trim removed 0 bases at V and 1 base at J, leaving 9 bases unmatched. There are 18 residues in the CDR3. Germline V lookup: CDR1 SGHTS, CDR2 YDEGEE. CDR3 amino acids: CASSLDRGKGGSNQPQHF. Here the CDR3 DNA reads TGTGCCAGCAGCTTGGACAGGGGGAAGGGAGGAAGCAATCAGCCCCAGCATTTT.

This clone appeared once. The chain is built from TRBV5-1 and TRBJ2-7; weak D call: TRBD1 (5 bases). V was cut by 1 base and J by 0 bases, with 11 bases left in between. CDR3 size: 15 residues. From germline, CDR1 is SGHRS and CDR2 YFSETQ. In nucleotides, the CDR3 is TGCGCCAGCAGCTTGAGGGGCTTAAGCTCCTACGAGCAGTACTTC. This encodes CASSLRGLSSYEQYF.

V usage is TRBV11-2 and J usage is TRBJ1-1, with TRBD1 as a possible D gene (5 bases). V dropped 2 bases and J dropped 7 bases, with 11 bases sitting between them. This CDR3 is built from 13 residues. From germline, CDR1 is SGHAT and CDR2 FQNNGV. In DNA, the CDR3 is TGTGCCAGCAGCTTAAATGGGGCAGATGAAGCTTTCTTT. The encoded protein is CASSLNGADEAFF.

The rearrangement joins TRBV28 to TRBJ1-2, with TRBD1 matching 9 bases. The germline V gene encodes CDR1 MDHEN and CDR2 SYDVKM. This CDR3 is built from 15 residues. V shed 4 bases, J shed 7 bases, and the junction held 10 bases outside the gene matches. CDR3 amino acids: CASSSGDRDYSGYTF. CDR3 DNA: TGTGCCAGCAGTTCCGGGGACAGGGACTACTCTGGCTACACCTTC.

The gene calls are TRBV7-8 and TRBJ1-5; perhaps TRBD1 as D (6 bases). The V end was cut by 5 bases, the J end by 9 bases, with 17 bases between. The CDR3 spans 14 residues. Germline values: CDR1 SGHVS, CDR2 FQNEAQ. The CDR3 loop is CASSKGEGVRPQHF. As DNA, the CDR3 is TGTGCCAGCAGCAAAGGTGAGGGGGTCCGGCCCCAGCATTTT.

The CDR3 region has the DNA TGCGCCAGCAGCCCTGACTTCAGCTCGTATGGCTACACCTTC. Translation: CASSPDFSSYGYTF. The chain carries TRBV5-1 and TRBJ1-2; D is unresolved. Germline values: CDR1 SGHRS, CDR2 YFSETQ. Trimming pared 4 bases from V and 5 bases from J, leaving 15 bases between. The CDR3 length is 14 residues.